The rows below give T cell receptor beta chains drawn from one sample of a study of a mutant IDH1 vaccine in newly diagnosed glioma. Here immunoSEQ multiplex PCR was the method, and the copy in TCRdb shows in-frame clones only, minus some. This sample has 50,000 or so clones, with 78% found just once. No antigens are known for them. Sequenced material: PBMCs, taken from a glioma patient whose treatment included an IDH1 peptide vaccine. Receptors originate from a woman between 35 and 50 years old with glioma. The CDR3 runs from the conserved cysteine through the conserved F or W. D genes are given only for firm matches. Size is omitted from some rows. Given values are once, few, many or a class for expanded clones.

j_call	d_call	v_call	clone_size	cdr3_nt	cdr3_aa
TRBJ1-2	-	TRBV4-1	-	TGCGCCAGCAGCCAAGAGGGTAAGGTTGGCTACACCTTC	CASSQEGKVGYTF
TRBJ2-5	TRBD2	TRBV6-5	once	TGTGCCAGCGGGCGCGGGGGGCCCGGGGAGACCCAGTACTTC	CASGRGGPGETQYF
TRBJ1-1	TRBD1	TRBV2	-	TGTGCCAGCAGTGGTCAGGGGGCTTACACTGAAGCTTTCTTT	CASSGQGAYTEAFF
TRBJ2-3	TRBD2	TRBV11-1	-	TGTGCCAGCAGCTTAAAGGGCGGGAGCCCAGATACGCAGTATTTT	CASSLKGGSPDTQYF
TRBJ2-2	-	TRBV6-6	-	TGTGCCAGCAGTTACAAGTCAGAGAACACCGGGGAGCTGTTTTTT	CASSYKSENTGELFF
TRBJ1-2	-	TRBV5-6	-	TGTGCCAGCAGCCCGGAATCCGGGGGGGGCGGCTATGGCTACACCTTC	CASSPESGGGGYGYTF
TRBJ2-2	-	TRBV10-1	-	TGCGCCAGCAGTCCCGGCGGGGAGCTGTTTTTT	CASSPGGELFF
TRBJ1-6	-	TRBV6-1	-	TGTGCCAGCAGGGAACGGGGGGACAACTATAATTCACCCCTCCACTTT	CASRERGDNYNSPLHF
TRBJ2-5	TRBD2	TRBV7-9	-	TGTGCCAGCAGCTTAGGTCTAGCGGGAAACCAAGAGACCCAGTACTTC	CASSLGLAGNQETQYF
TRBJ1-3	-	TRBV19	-	TGTGCCAGTAGCCGAAGACAGGAGATTCTGTTATCTGGAAACACCATATATTTT	CASSRRQEILLSGNTIYF
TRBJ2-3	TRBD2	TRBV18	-	TGTGCCAGCTCACCTAACCCCCTGACTAGCGGGGGAACAGATACGCAGTATTTT	CASSPNPLTSGGTDTQYF
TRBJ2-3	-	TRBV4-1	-	TGCGCCAGCAGTAAAGGATTTTTCACAGATACGCAGTATTTT	CASSKGFFTDTQYF
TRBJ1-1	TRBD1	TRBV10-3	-	TGTGCCATCAGAGTTACAGGGGGCACTGAAGCTTTCTTT	CAIRVTGGTEAFF
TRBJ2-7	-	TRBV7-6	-	TGTGCCAGCAGTTCTGCCGGGGACCCAACGGAGCAGTACTTC	CASSSAGDPTEQYF
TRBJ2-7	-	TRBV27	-	TGTGCCAGCAGATCACATGGACCCACCCGCGAGCAGTACTTC	CASRSHGPTREQYF
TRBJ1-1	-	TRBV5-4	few	TGTGCCAGCAGCTTGGGGGGGAAAGGGGACACTGAAGCTTTCTTT	CASSLGGKGDTEAFF
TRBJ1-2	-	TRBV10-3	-	TGTGCCATCAGATCACCCAGAGGGGATGGCTACACCTTC	CAIRSPRGDGYTF
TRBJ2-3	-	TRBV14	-	TGTGCCAGCAGCCAAGTTCCGTCGCGGGCAGATACGCAGTATTTT	CASSQVPSRADTQYF
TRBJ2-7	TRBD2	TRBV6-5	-	TGTGCCAGCAGTTCGGGGGGGCTCGCCTACGAGCAGTACTTC	CASSSGGLAYEQYF
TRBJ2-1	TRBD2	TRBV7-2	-	TGTGCCAGCAGCTTAGATCCTAGCGGGGGAAATGAGCAGTTCTTC	CASSLDPSGGNEQFF
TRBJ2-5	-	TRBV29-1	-	TGCAGCGTTGAGTTAGGCGGAGGCGAGACCCAGTACTTC	CSVELGGGETQYF
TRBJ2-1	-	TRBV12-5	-	TGTGCTAGTGGTTTGGGCCAGGGGTCCTACTCCTACAATGAGCAGTTCTTC	CASGLGQGSYSYNEQFF
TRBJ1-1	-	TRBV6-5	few	TGTGCCAGCAGTTACTCGTTCGGGGTAATGAACACTGAAGCTTTCTTT	CASSYSFGVMNTEAFF
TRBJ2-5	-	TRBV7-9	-	TGTGCCAGCAGCTTACCCGGTGGGGAACAAGAGACCCAGTACTTC	CASSLPGGEQETQYF
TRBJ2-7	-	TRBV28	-	TGTGCCAGCAGTTTCAGCCGACCTCACTACGAGCAGTACTTC	CASSFSRPHYEQYF
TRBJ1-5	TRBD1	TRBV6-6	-	TGTGCCAGCAGCGGACAGGGGTTTGGGAATCAGCCCCAGCATTTT	CASSGQGFGNQPQHF
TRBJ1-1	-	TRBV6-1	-	TGTGCCAGCAGTGAAGGGGGACTCCTGAGCACTGAAGCTTTCTTT	CASSEGGLLSTEAFF
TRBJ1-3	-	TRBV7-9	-	TGTGCCAGCAGGAACGCTGACTCTGGAAACACCATATATTTT	CASRNADSGNTIYF
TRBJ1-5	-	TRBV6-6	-	TGTGCCAGCAGTTACCCACAGGGAAGACAGCCCCAGCATTTT	CASSYPQGRQPQHF
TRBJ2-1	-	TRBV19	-	TGTGCCAGTACCCTATTAAGGGGGGGTTCCTACAATGAGCAGTTCTTC	CASTLLRGGSYNEQFF
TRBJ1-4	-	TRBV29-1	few	TGCAGCGTTGAAGAAGGGTCCGGTGGAGTTTTT	CSVEEGSGGVF
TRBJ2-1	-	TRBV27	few	TGTGCCAGCAGTTTAGGGCAGGACAATGAGCAGTTCTTC	CASSLGQDNEQFF
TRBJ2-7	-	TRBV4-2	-	TGTGCCAGCAGCCAACGTAGCGGTTACTACGAGCAGTACTTC	CASSQRSGYYEQYF
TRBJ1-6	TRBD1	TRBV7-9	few	TGTGCCAGCAGCCCAAGACAGGGAATTAATTCACCCCTCCACTTT	CASSPRQGINSPLHF
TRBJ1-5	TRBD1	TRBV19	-	TGTGCCAGTAGTCGACAGGGGTTTATTAGCAATCAGCCCCAGCATTTT	CASSRQGFISNQPQHF
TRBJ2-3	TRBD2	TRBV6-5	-	TGTGCCAGCAGTTACTCGGGACTAGACCCCCCTACGCAGTATTTT	CASSYSGLDPPTQYF
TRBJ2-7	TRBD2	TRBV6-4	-	TGTGCCAGCAGTGTGGCTAGCGGGGGGAAGTACGAGCAATACTTC	CASSVASGGKYEQYF
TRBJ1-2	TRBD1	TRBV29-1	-	TGCAGCGGCGACAGGGATGGCTACACCTTC	CSGDRDGYTF
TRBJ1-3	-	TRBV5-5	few	TGTGCCAGCAGCGTGGATAGGACTCTTCGCTCTGGAAACACCATATATTTT	CASSVDRTLRSGNTIYF
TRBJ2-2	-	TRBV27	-	TGTGCCAGCAGTCCCTCCCTCCGACCTGCTCAGACCGGGGAGCTGTTTTTT	CASSPSLRPAQTGELFF
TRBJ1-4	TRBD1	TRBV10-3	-	TGTGCCTCCACAGGGGCGGTTAATGAAAAACTGTTTTTT	CASTGAVNEKLFF
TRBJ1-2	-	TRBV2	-	TGTGCCAGCAACGAGAGAGGGGCCGGCTACACCTTC	CASNERGAGYTF
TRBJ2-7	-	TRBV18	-	TGTGCCAGCTCACCACCAGCAGGGAACGAGCAGTACTTC	CASSPPAGNEQYF
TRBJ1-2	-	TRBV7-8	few	TGTGCCAGCAGCTTAGTCGACTATGGCTACACCTTC	CASSLVDYGYTF
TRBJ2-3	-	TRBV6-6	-	TGTGCCAGCAGTTCCGGGACGGTTACAGATACGCAGTATTTT	CASSSGTVTDTQYF
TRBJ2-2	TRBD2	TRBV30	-	TGTGCCTGGAAGGGAGCGGGGGGGCTCAACACCGGGGAGCTGTTTTTT	CAWKGAGGLNTGELFF
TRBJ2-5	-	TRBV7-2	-	TGTGCCAGCAGCTCCGGGACAACCGGTAGAGAGACCCAGTACTTC	CASSSGTTGRETQYF
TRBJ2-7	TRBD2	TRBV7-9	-	TGTGCCAGCAGCTTTCCCGGGACTAGCGGGGGGGACCTTTACGAGCAGTACTTC	CASSFPGTSGGDLYEQYF
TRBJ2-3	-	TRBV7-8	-	TGTGCCAGCAGCCATCTGGAACTAGCCGGCTTATTCACAGATACGCAGTATTTT	CASSHLELAGLFTDTQYF
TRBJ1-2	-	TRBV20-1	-	TGCAGTGCTAGAGAGGGTCCGACTTTCACCTTC	CSAREGPTFTF
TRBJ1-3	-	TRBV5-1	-	TGCGCCAGCAGCTTGACGCAGGGTTTGTCTGGAAACACCATATATTTT	CASSLTQGLSGNTIYF
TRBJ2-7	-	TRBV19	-	TGTGCCAGTGGTCCGATCCTCCTACCGGGCCAGCTTTCCTACGAGCAGTACTTC	CASGPILLPGQLSYEQYF